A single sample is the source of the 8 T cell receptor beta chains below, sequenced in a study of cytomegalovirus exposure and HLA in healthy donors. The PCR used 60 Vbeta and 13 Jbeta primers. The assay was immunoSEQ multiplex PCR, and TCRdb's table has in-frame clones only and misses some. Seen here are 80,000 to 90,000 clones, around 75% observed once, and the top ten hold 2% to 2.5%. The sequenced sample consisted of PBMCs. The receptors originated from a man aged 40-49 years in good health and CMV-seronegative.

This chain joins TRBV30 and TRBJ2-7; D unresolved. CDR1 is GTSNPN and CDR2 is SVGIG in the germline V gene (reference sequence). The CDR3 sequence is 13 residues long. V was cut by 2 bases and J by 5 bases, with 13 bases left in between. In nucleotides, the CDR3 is TGTGCCTGGAGTTCATCTGGGCCCCACGAGCAGTACTTC. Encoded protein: CAWSSSGPHEQYF. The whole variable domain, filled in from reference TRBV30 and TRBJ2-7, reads SQTIHQWPATLVQPVGSPLSLECTVEGTSNPNLYWYRQAAGRGLQLLFYSVGIGQISSEVPQNLSASRPQDRQFILSSKKLLLSDSGFYLCAWSSSGPHEQYFGPGTRLTVT.

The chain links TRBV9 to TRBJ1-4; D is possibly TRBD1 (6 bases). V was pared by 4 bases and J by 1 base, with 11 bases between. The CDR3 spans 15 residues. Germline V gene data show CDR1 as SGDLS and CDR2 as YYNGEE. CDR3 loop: CASSSAGVTNEKLFF. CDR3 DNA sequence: TGTGCCAGCAGCTCAGCAGGGGTAACTAATGAAAAACTGTTTTTT.

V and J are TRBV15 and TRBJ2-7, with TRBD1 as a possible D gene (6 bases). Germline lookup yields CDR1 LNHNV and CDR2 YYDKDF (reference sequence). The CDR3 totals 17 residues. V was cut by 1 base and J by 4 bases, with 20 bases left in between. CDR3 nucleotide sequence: TGTGCCACCAGCAGAGTGGTAGACAGGCGGATTGCGTACGAGCAGTACTTC. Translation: CATSRVVDRRIAYEQYF.

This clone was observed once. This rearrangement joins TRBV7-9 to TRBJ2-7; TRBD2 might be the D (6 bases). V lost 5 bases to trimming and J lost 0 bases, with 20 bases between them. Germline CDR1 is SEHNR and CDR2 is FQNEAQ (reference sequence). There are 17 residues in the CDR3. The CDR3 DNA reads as TGTGCCAGCAGCCCGATCTGGGGCGGGGCGCGCTCCTACGAGCAGTACTTC. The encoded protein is CASSPIWGGARSYEQYF.

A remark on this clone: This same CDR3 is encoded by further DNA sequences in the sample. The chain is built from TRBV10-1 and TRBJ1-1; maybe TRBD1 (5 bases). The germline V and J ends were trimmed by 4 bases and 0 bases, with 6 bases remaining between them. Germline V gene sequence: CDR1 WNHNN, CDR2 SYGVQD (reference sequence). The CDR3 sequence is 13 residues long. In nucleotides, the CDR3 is TGCGCCAGCAGTGGACAGTTGAACACTGAAGCTTTCTTT. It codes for CASSGQLNTEAFF.

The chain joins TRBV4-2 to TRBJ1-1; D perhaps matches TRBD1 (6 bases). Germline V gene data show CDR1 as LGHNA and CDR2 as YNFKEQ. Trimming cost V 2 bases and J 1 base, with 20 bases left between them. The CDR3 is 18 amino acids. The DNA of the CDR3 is TGTGCCAGCAGCCAAAACACAGGGTACGAGAAGAAGAACACTGAAGCTTTCTTT. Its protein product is CASSQNTGYEKKNTEAFF.

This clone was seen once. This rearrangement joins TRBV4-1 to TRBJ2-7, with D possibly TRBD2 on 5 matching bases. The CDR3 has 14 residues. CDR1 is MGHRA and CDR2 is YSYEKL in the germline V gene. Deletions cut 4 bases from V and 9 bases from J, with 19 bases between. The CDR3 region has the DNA TGCGCCAGCAGCCCGGGATCATTTTACGAGTGGCAGTACTTC. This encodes CASSPGSFYEWQYF.

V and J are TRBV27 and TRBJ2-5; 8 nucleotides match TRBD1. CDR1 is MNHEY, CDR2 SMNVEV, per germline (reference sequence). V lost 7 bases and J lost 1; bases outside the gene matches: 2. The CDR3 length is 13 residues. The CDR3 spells CASKQGAQETQYF. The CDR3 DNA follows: TGTGCCAGCAAGCAGGGGGCCCAAGAGACCCAGTACTTC.